Given below is one T cell receptor beta chain in context. The record originates from a study of blood T cell repertoires in COVID-19. The wider study: Italy, Spain and the United States were the sources of the convalescent and acute COVID-19 samples.

Recruitment covered some 25 US areas and drew participants whose ages spanned roughly 18 to 90 years. Germline CDR1 is LGHNA and CDR2 is YNFKEQ. The CDR3 consists of 14 residues. The V end lost 1 base, the J end lost 7 bases, and 13 bases lay between the germline ends. Using immunoSEQ multiplex PCR, the repertoire was profiled, and TCRdb retains in-frame clones only, with some absent. The data hold 200,000 to 250,000 clones, with 75% to 95% observed a single time. The TCR originated in a woman under 30 who had recovered from COVID-19. The sequenced sample consisted of PBMCs or T cells enriched from blood (not recorded which). The chain carries TRBV4-2 and TRBJ2-5; D may be TRBD2 (6 bases). The chain's CDR3 is CASSQAGQGGTQYF. DNA of the CDR3: TGTGCCAGCAGCCAAGCGGGTCAGGGAGGGACCCAGTACTTC.